These 28 T cell receptor beta chains came from one sample sequenced in a study of T cells in Graves' hyperthyroidism and ophthalmopathy (dated by TCRdb to about 2019). Receptor libraries were prepared by multiplex PCR. Sequenced using an Illumina HiSeq 2000. TCR beta CDR3 regions were amplified from RNA transcripts. The TCR CDR3 was subjected to a first round of RT-PCR using the HTBI primer set and the Qiagen OneStep RT-PCR kit. TCRdb trimmed the raw reads at Q25, called clones with MiXCR and kept productive beta chains. Every entry covers one CDR3 protein and lists the most common genes and DNA from its rows. The sample records roughly 500,000 distinct CDR3 sequences, 22% of which are singletons. Under 55% of the sample rests with the top ten. Input material: blood. Receptors originate from a woman aged 70 to 79 with Graves' ophthalmopathy.

There are many counts of this clonotype. The chain uses TRBV2 and TRBJ2-3; 8 bases agree with TRBD2. The CDR3 sequence is 13 residues long. Germline V CDR1 and CDR2: SNHLY, FYNNEI. V dropped 7 bases and J dropped 1; count of bases not matched to a gene: 1. The CDR3 coding sequence is TGTGCCAGCAAGACTAGCGGCACAGATACGCAGTATTTT. It translates to CASKTSGTDTQYF.

The chain joins TRBV12-3 or TRBV12-4 to TRBJ1-2; TRBD1 might be the D (5 bases). This CDR3 is 13 amino acids long. The V and J ends lost 5 bases and 4 bases respectively, with 11 bases between them. The CDR3 sequence: CASSTTVPYGYTF. CDR3 bases: TGTGCCAGCAGTACGACAGTCCCCTATGGCTACACCTTC.

This clonotype was recorded at least ten times. The chain carries TRBV20-1 and TRBJ2-2; D not resolved. The CDR3 loop spans 14 amino acids. The V gene's germline CDR1 is DFQATT and CDR2 SNEGSKA (reference sequence). Trimming left V 0 bases short and J 4 bases short, with 9 bases between. The CDR3: CSARDWGITGELFF. DNA of the CDR3: TGCAGTGCTAGAGATTGGGGAATCACCGGGGAGCTGTTTTTT.

This chain links TRBV6-1 with TRBJ1-6; D ambiguous. CDR3 length: 13 amino acids. V lost 5 bases to trimming and J lost 5 bases, with 7 bases between them. CDR1 is MNHNS, CDR2 SASEGT, per germline. The CDR3 loop reads CASSRRNNSPLHF. The CDR3 DNA sequence: TGTGCCAGCAGTCGAAGAAATAATTCACCCCTCCACTTT.

The sample holds a few counts of this clonotype. The chain is built from TRBV7-8 and TRBJ1-3; D not resolved. Germline CDR1 is SGHVS and CDR2 is FQNEAQ. Trimming removed 5 bases from V and 0 bases from J, with 11 bases in between. The CDR3 totals 15 residues. CDR3 in amino acids: CASSPPSFSGNTIYF. CDR3 nucleotide sequence: TGTGCCAGCAGCCCCCCCAGTTTCTCTGGAAACACCATATATTTT. Full variable domain (rest looked up from reference TRBV7-8 and TRBJ1-3): GAGVSQSPRYKVAKRGQDVALRCDPISGHVSLFWYQQALGQGPEFLTYFQNEAQLDKSGLPSDRFFAERPEGSVSTLKIQRTQQEDSAVYLCASSPPSFSGNTIYFGEGSWLTVV.

This clonotype occurred many times. The CDR3 loop reads CASSFRGLKNEQFF. As DNA, the CDR3 is TGTGCCAGCAGTTTCCGGGGACTGAAGAATGAGCAGTTCTTC. The rearrangement links TRBV28 to TRBJ2-1, with D possibly TRBD2 on 6 matching bases. There are 14 residues in the CDR3. Trimming shortened V by 3 bases and J by 7 bases, and 13 bases separated the two germline ends. Germline V gene lookup returns CDR1 MDHEN and CDR2 SYDVKM.

This clonotype was seen only a few times. The chain links TRBV6-5 to TRBJ1-1, with a possible D match to TRBD1 (6 bases). Per germline, CDR1 MNHEY and CDR2 SVGAGI. CDR3 length: 15 residues. V shed 6 bases and J shed 1 base, with 15 bases lying between them. The CDR3 loop reads CASSRPGHSNTEAFF. The DNA of the CDR3 is TGTGCCAGCAGCCGGCCGGGACACTCGAACACTGAAGCTTTCTTT.

CDR3 protein: CASSYDSHDEQYF. The CDR3 DNA follows: TGCGCCAGCAGTTATGACAGCCATGACGAGCAGTACTTC. The chain has TRBV10-1 and TRBJ2-7, with D possibly TRBD1 on 5 matching bases. Per germline, CDR1 WNHNN and CDR2 SYGVQD (reference sequence). The CDR3 length is 13 residues. V lost 5 bases, J lost 5 bases, and 13 bases lay in between.

V is TRBV10-3 and J is TRBJ1-2, with a possible D match to TRBD1 (6 bases). Germline assignment: CDR1 ENHRY and CDR2 SYGVKD. There are 13 residues in the CDR3. V shed 4 bases and J shed 4 bases, with 10 bases lying between them. In nucleotides, the CDR3 is TGTGCCATCAGTGCACAGGGTGGCTATGGCTACACCTTC. It translates to CAISAQGGYGYTF.

The chain recombines TRBV29-1 with TRBJ1-2; D is undetermined. Trimming pared 1 base from V and 9 bases from J, leaving 15 bases between. CDR1 and CDR2 from the germline V gene are SQVTM and ANQGSEA. The CDR3 spans 13 residues. CDR3 bases: TGCAGCGTTGAAGGGGCACGCATGTTAAGCTACACCTTC. Its protein product is CSVEGARMLSYTF.

The chain employs TRBV20-1 and TRBJ2-7; D possibly corresponds to TRBD1 (6 bases). CDR1 and CDR2 (germline): DFQATT, SNEGSKA (reference sequence). V was pared by 1 base and J by 5 bases, with 21 bases between. The length of the CDR3 is 16 residues. The CDR3 sequence: CSARGLMMGQLDEQYF. The CDR3 nucleotides read TGCAGTGCTAGAGGCCTAATGATGGGACAACTCGACGAGCAGTACTTC.

This clonotype was detected a few times. The rearrangement uses TRBV7-3 and TRBJ2-5, with D perhaps TRBD1 (5 bases). The CDR3 loop spans 15 amino acids. Germline CDR1 is SGHTA and CDR2 is FQGTGA. V gave up 0 bases and J gave up 4 bases, with 12 bases separating them. CDR3 region: CASSLTAGLGETQYF. Here the CDR3 DNA reads TGTGCCAGCAGCTTAACAGCAGGGTTAGGAGAGACCCAGTACTTC.

The V and J genes are TRBV2 and TRBJ1-1, with TRBD1 as a possible D gene (5 bases). Trimming removed 3 bases at V and 4 bases at J, with 15 bases between. The CDR3 is 15 residues long. Germline CDR1 and CDR2: SNHLY and FYNNEI. CDR3 protein: CASSDQGRGGTEAFF. CDR3 nucleotide sequence: TGTGCCAGCAGTGACCAGGGACGGGGCGGCACTGAAGCTTTCTTT.

This clonotype turned up a few times. This chain uses TRBV6-5 with TRBJ1-6; D is undetermined. The V and J ends lost 4 bases and 8 bases respectively, with 9 bases between them. This CDR3 contains 13 residues. Germline values: CDR1 MNHEY, CDR2 SVGAGI. The CDR3 coding sequence is TGTGCCAGCAGTTCTGTCGGGGATTCACCCCTCCACTTT. Translation: CASSSVGDSPLHF.

This clonotype was seen ten or more times. This chain uses TRBV2 with TRBJ1-2; D is ambiguous. Looked up from germline, CDR1 is SNHLY and CDR2 is FYNNEI. V was trimmed by 3 bases and J by 8 bases, leaving 7 bases between them. This CDR3 is built from 11 residues. CDR3 nucleotides: TGTGCCAGCAGTGACAGACGCGGCTACACCTTC. This sequence encodes CASSDRRGYTF.

This clonotype came up a few times. The J gene is TRBJ2-3, the V gene TRBV9; 9 nucleotides line up with TRBD2. V shed 0 bases, J shed 4 bases, and the junction held 3 bases outside the gene matches. CDR3 length equals 15 residues. Germline assignment: CDR1 SGDLS and CDR2 YYNGEE. CDR3 sequence: CASSVGASGADTQYF. The CDR3 DNA sequence: TGTGCCAGCAGCGTAGGGGCTAGCGGGGCAGATACGCAGTATTTT. Full variable domain (outside the CDR3, taken from reference TRBV9 and TRBJ2-3): DSGVTQTPKHLITATGQRVTLRCSPRSGDLSVYWYQQSLDQGLQFLIQYYNGEERAKGNILERFSAQQFPDLHSELNLSSLELGDSALYFCASSVGASGADTQYFGPGTRLTVL.

This clonotype was recorded a few times. The CDR3, as DNA: TGCGCCAGCAGGAATGGGACTAACTTATACAATGAGCAGTTCTTC. This codes for CASRNGTNLYNEQFF. V gene TRBV5-1 combines with J gene TRBJ2-1, with 7 bases lining up with TRBD2. In germline, CDR1 is SGHRS, CDR2 YFSETQ. The trim removed 5 bases at V and 4 bases at J, leaving 9 bases unmatched. The CDR3 is 15 residues long.

There are a few counts of this clonotype. The chain joins TRBV20-1 to TRBJ2-7; 11 bases align to TRBD1. The CDR3 totals 15 residues. V shed 6 bases and J 7 bases; nucleotides not matched to a gene: 14. Germline CDR1 DFQATT, CDR2 SNEGSKA (reference sequence). CDR3 loop: CSANLAGQGAGEQYF. CDR3 in DNA: TGCAGTGCGAATTTGGCCGGACAGGGGGCAGGGGAGCAGTACTTC.

This clonotype was seen only a few times. V gene TRBV20-1 combines with J gene TRBJ2-3; possibly TRBD2 for D (6 bases). V lost 7 bases to trimming and J lost 6 bases, with 20 bases between them. In germline, CDR1 is DFQATT, CDR2 SNEGSKA (reference sequence). The CDR3 length is 14 residues. The CDR3 DNA reads as TGCAGTGTAGGGCTAGCGACTTCGGAGGATACGCAGTATTTT. Its translation: CSVGLATSEDTQYF.

As for this clonotype: An end of the junction does not agree with germline; a read error may underlie this. This chain uses TRBV6-1 with TRBJ1-3; D not resolved. CDR1 MNHNS and CDR2 SASEGT come from the germline V gene. The CDR3 runs 15 residues. CDR3 nucleotides: TGTGCCAGCAGTGAAGTTGGAGTCTCTGGAAACGCCATATATTTT. Translation gives CASSEVGVSGNAIYF.

The rearrangement links TRBV28 to TRBJ1-2; the D is unclear. V was cut by 8 bases and J by 5 bases, with 12 bases left in between. The CDR3 consists of 12 residues. CDR1 MDHEN and CDR2 SYDVKM come from the germline V gene. CDR3 residues: CASFPPGYGYTF. CDR3 in DNA: TGTGCCAGCTTCCCGCCGGGGTATGGCTACACCTTC.

This clonotype was seen a few times. The V call is TRBV6-1, the J call TRBJ2-7; TRBD2 matches at 10 bases. Germline loops: CDR1 MNHNS, CDR2 SASEGT. V lost 6 bases to trimming and J lost 0 bases; unmatched junction nucleotides: 5. This CDR3 is built from 15 residues. The CDR3 coding sequence is TGTGCCAGCAGCATACTAGCGGGACACTCCTACGAGCAGTACTTC. It translates to CASSILAGHSYEQYF.

Remarks on this clonotype: Relative to the germline gene, one junction end is altered; a read error may explain this. J is TRBJ1-5 and V is TRBV4-3; D remains unclear. The CDR3 totals 16 residues. Germline V gene data show CDR1 as LGHNA and CDR2 as YSLEER. In DNA form, the CDR3 reads TGCGCCAACAGCCAAGGTACACTGGATAGCAATCAGCCCCAGCATTTT. Encoded protein: CANSQGTLDSNQPQHF.

This clonotype was observed a few times. The CDR3 protein is CASRRGTSGSYEQFF. Here the CDR3 DNA reads TGTGCCAGCAGACGTGGGACTAGCGGGAGCTATGAGCAGTTCTTC. This rearrangement joins TRBV12-3 or TRBV12-4 to TRBJ2-1, with 14 positions matching TRBD2. J gave up 8 bases and V 6 bases, and 6 bases lay outside the gene matches. The CDR3 is made up of 15 amino acids.

A single count supports this clonotype. This sequence joins TRBV7-6 and TRBJ2-3; D uncertain. V lost 1 base to trimming and J lost 2 bases, with 7 bases between them. Germline values: CDR1 SGHVS, CDR2 FNYEAQ. The CDR3 has 14 residues. DNA of the CDR3: TGTGCCAGCAGCTTAGAGGCGCTCACAGATACGCAGTATTTT. The encoded protein is CASSLEALTDTQYF.

This clonotype was seen a handful of times. A junction end diverges from the germline sequence, so it may reflect a read error. The chain links TRBV4-1 to TRBJ2-7; D possibly corresponds to TRBD2 (6 bases). The germline V gene has CDR1 MGHRA and CDR2 YSYEKL. This CDR3 region has 12 residues. This chain's CDR3 is CASRGLSHEQYF. In DNA, the CDR3 is TGCGCCAGCAGGGGACTCTCCCACGAGCAGTACTTC.

This clonotype came up a few times. The chain couples TRBV20-1 to TRBJ1-5, with D tentatively TRBD1 (5 bases). The CDR3 is 14 residues long. Trimming pared 6 bases from V and 1 base from J, leaving 13 bases between. Germline CDR1 is DFQATT and CDR2 is SNEGSKA (reference sequence). Here the CDR3 DNA reads TGCAGTGCCATTCCGGGACCGAGCAATCAGCCCCAGCATTTT. Amino acids: CSAIPGPSNQPQHF.

This clonotype was counted at least ten times. The chain is built from TRBV6-2 or TRBV6-3 and TRBJ1-2; 8 positions match TRBD1. Per the germline V gene, CDR1 is MNHEY and CDR2 is SVGEGT. Trimming took 6 bases from V and 5 from J; bases not matched to a gene: 14. The CDR3 sequence is 16 residues long. CDR3 protein: CASSGQGSSYYYGYTF. Here the CDR3 DNA reads TGTGCCAGCAGCGGACAGGGTTCAAGCTACTATTATGGCTACACCTTC.